Listed below are T cell receptor beta chains from one sample, sequenced in a study of blood T cell repertoires in COVID-19. Clones were sequenced by immunoSEQ multiplex PCR, and TCRdb holds only the in-frame ones, with some missing. Of some 500,000 clones listed, over 75% are singletons. Sequenced material: PBMCs or T cells enriched from blood (not recorded which). All receptors derive from a woman aged 40-49 years who had recovered from COVID-19. The CDR3 runs from the conserved cysteine through the conserved F or W. The D gene is left open where the match is weak. Some rows mark clone size as missing; the rest say once, few, many or name a class of expanded clone.

DNA	CDR3	V	J	D	size
TGTGCCAGCAGCTTATCCCGGACAGGGGGCCTGAGCTCCTACGAGCAGTACTTC	CASSLSRTGGLSSYEQYF	TRBV7-8	TRBJ2-7	TRBD1	-
TGCGCCAGCAGCCAAGATCAGGTAATTGGCAGTGAGCAGTTCTTC	CASSQDQVIGSEQFF	TRBV4-3	TRBJ2-1	-	-
TGTGCCAGCAGCTTTCGTCCCAATGAAAAACTGTTTTTT	CASSFRPNEKLFF	TRBV5-4	TRBJ1-4	-	-
TGTGCCAGCAGTTACTCGCAGGGCGGGAGGTCCCACGGCAATGAGCAGTTCTTC	CASSYSQGGRSHGNEQFF	TRBV6-2/TRBV6-3	TRBJ2-1	TRBD2	-
TGTGCCAGCAGCTCGGACAGGGGGAACGGCTACACCTTC	CASSSDRGNGYTF	TRBV11-2	TRBJ1-2	TRBD1	-
TGCGCCAGCGCCCCTGGGAGGGCCCAAGGCTACACCTTC	CASAPGRAQGYTF	TRBV10-1	TRBJ1-2	-	once
TGTGCCAGTAGGGGAATCAGGGGCATGAACACTGAAGCTTTCTTT	CASRGIRGMNTEAFF	TRBV19	TRBJ1-1	-	-
TGTGCCAGCAGACCATGGGACAGGGATAACTATGGCTACACCTTC	CASRPWDRDNYGYTF	TRBV27	TRBJ1-2	TRBD1	-
TGTGCCAGCAGCCCGGAGCCCCATGAGCAGTTCTTC	CASSPEPHEQFF	TRBV5-5	TRBJ2-1	-	-
TGTGCCAGTAGTATACGCGGGATTGGGAACACTGAAGCTTTCTTT	CASSIRGIGNTEAFF	TRBV19	TRBJ1-1	-	-
TGTGCCAGCAGTGTCTTAGGGGGCTACGAGCAGTACTTC	CASSVLGGYEQYF	TRBV2	TRBJ2-7	-	-
TGTGCCAGCAGCCGTGGGGGGGCGGAGAACTATGGCTACACCTTC	CASSRGGAENYGYTF	TRBV7-2	TRBJ1-2	-	-
TGTGCCAGCAGTTACGCCGAGACAGGTAGTCAGCCCCAGCATTTT	CASSYAETGSQPQHF	TRBV6-2/TRBV6-3	TRBJ1-5	-	-
TGTGCCAGCAGCCGGGGGACGCAACCGAACACCGGGGAGCTGTTTTTT	CASSRGTQPNTGELFF	TRBV5-8	TRBJ2-2	-	once
TGTGCCAGCAGCCCCGAAACCCTGAGGCTGGGTTTAGAGGAAAAACTGTTTTTT	CASSPETLRLGLEEKLFF	TRBV3-1/TRBV3-2	TRBJ1-4	-	-
TGTGCCAGCACCCTCCTACTTAGCGGGAGCTCTTCCTACAATGAGCAGTTCTTC	CASTLLLSGSSSYNEQFF	TRBV27	TRBJ2-1	TRBD2	-
TGTGCCAGCAGTTCGGGGGGTCCCCCTAACTATGGCTACACCTTC	CASSSGGPPNYGYTF	TRBV28	TRBJ1-2	-	-
TGTGCCAGCAGCCCACTAGGGGGCGCAGGAGGCTACACCTTC	CASSPLGGAGGYTF	TRBV16	TRBJ1-2	TRBD1	-
TGTGCCAGCAGCCAAGACTCCAGACTAGCGGGAGGGAACACCGGGGAGCTGTTTTTT	CASSQDSRLAGGNTGELFF	TRBV3-1/TRBV3-2	TRBJ2-2	TRBD2	once
TGTGCCAGCAGTGAATATTTCTACCCGAACACTGAAGCTTTCTTT	CASSEYFYPNTEAFF	TRBV25-1	TRBJ1-1	-	many
TGCGCCAGCAGTGGACTACCCCGGCGTGAGACCCAGTACTTC	CASSGLPRRETQYF	TRBV10-2	TRBJ2-5	-	-
TGTGCCAGCAGCGTGGCTAGCGGGAGTCCGACAGATACGCAGTATTTT	CASSVASGSPTDTQYF	TRBV9	TRBJ2-3	TRBD2	-
TGTGCCAGCAGCGGGGGGTGGGTATGGAGGCCTGAAGCTTTCTTT	CASSGGWVWRPEAFF	TRBV21-1	TRBJ1-1	-	-
TGTGCCAGCCGAAGGACTAGCGGGAGAGGAGATACGCAGTATTTT	CASRRTSGRGDTQYF	TRBV19	TRBJ2-3	TRBD2	-
TGCGCCAGCAGTGATGAACGATTCCAGGGGGATCAAAAAGAGACCCAGTACTTC	CASSDERFQGDQKETQYF	TRBV10-1	TRBJ2-5	TRBD1	-
TGTGCCAGCAGCTTAGGGGGACTCCTCCAGTGTTTT	CASSLGGLLQCF	TRBV13	TRBJ2-3	-	-
TGTGCCAGCAGCTTAGGAACCCGACTCTCGAGCTCCTACAATGAGCAGTTCTTC	CASSLGTRLSSSYNEQFF	TRBV11-3	TRBJ2-1	-	-
TGTGCCAGCAGTGGACCGGGACTAGCGGGGGAGACCCAGTACTTC	CASSGPGLAGETQYF	TRBV27	TRBJ2-5	TRBD2	-
TGTGCCAGCAGCTTAAGTTTGTCTAGTCAGCCCCAGCATTTT	CASSLSLSSQPQHF	TRBV7-2	TRBJ1-5	-	-
TGCGCCAGCAGCTTGGGCGAACGGGGGGCTATATACAATGAGCAGTTCTTC	CASSLGERGAIYNEQFF	TRBV5-1	TRBJ2-1	-	-
TGTGCCAGCAGCTTAGCTGGGGACAGCTCTGGAAACACCATATATTTT	CASSLAGDSSGNTIYF	TRBV7-6	TRBJ1-3	TRBD1	once
TGTGCCAGCAGTTACGGTAGACTAGATAGTAGGGAGCAGTACTTC	CASSYGRLDSREQYF	TRBV28	TRBJ2-7	-	-
TGTGCCAGCAGCAAAACAGGAGTTTCTAGCACAGATACGCAGTATTTT	CASSKTGVSSTDTQYF	TRBV25-1	TRBJ2-3	-	-
TGTGCCAGCTCCCCAGCGGGAGGGACTTACGAGCAGTACTTC	CASSPAGGTYEQYF	TRBV18	TRBJ2-7	TRBD2	once
TGTGCCAGCAGCCTGGGACAGCGGAACTACGAGCAGTACTTC	CASSLGQRNYEQYF	TRBV3-1/TRBV3-2	TRBJ2-7	TRBD1	-
TGTGCCAGCAACCCCCTCGGACAGGGGGCATATGGCTACACCTTC	CASNPLGQGAYGYTF	TRBV5-5	TRBJ1-2	TRBD1	-
TGTGCCAGTAGTATGCGGGGGGACGGCACCGGGGAGCTGTTTTTT	CASSMRGDGTGELFF	TRBV19	TRBJ2-2	TRBD2	-
TGTGCCAGCAGTATTATACCCCCCCGACGGGGGTCTAATTCACCCCTCCACTTT	CASSIIPPRRGSNSPLHF	TRBV27	TRBJ1-6	-	-
TGTGCCAGCAGCTTATCGTGGCCACCACCACCTCGGGGGGCCGGCTATGGCTACACCTTC	CASSLSWPPPPRGAGYGYTF	TRBV13	TRBJ1-2	-	-
TGCGCCAGCAGCTGGGGACAGGGGCGCCACGAGCAGTACTTC	CASSWGQGRHEQYF	TRBV5-1	TRBJ2-7	TRBD1	-
TGTGCCAGCCTAGGCGGGAGTACCGGGGAGCTGTTTTTT	CASLGGSTGELFF	TRBV2	TRBJ2-2	TRBD2	-
TGTGCCAGCAGCCTATATGTAACCACGGCGAGGACTGAAGCTTTCTTT	CASSLYVTTARTEAFF	TRBV13	TRBJ1-1	-	-